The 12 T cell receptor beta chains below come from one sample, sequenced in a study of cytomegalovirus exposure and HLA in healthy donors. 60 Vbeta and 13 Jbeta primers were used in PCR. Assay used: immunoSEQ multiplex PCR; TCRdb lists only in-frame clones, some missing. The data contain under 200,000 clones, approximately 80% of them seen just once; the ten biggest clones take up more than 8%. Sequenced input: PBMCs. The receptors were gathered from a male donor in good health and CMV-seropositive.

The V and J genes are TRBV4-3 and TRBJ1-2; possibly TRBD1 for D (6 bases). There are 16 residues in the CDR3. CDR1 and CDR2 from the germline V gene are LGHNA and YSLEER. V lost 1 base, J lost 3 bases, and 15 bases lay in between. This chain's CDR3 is CASSQGSTGLDYGYTF. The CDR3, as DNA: TGCGCCAGCAGCCAAGGATCAACAGGGCTGGACTATGGCTACACCTTC.

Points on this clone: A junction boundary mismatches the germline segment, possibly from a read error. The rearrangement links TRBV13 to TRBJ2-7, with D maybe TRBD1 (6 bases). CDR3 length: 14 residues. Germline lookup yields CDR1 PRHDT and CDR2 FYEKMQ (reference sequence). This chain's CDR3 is CASSPGTPDYEQYF. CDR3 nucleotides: TGTGCTAGCAGCCCCGGGACACCCGATTACGAGCAGTACTTC.

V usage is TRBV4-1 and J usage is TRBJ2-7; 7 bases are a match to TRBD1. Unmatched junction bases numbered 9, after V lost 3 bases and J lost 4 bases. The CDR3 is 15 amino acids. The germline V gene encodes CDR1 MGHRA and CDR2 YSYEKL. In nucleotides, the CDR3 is TGCGCCAGCAGCCAGACCTGGCAGGGGGTTTACGAGCAGTACTTC. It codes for CASSQTWQGVYEQYF.

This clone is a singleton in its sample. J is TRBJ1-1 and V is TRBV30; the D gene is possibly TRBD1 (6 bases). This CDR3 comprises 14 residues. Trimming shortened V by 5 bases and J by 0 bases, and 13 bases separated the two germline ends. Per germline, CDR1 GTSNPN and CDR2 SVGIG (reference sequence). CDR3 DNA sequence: TGTGCCTGGGCCCTAGGGGGGGTGAACACTGAAGCTTTCTTT. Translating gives CAWALGGVNTEAFF.

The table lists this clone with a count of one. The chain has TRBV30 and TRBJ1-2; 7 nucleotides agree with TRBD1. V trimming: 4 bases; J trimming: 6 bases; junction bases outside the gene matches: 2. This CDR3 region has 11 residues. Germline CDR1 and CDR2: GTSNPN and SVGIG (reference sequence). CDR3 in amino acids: CAWKGGNGYTF. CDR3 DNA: TGTGCCTGGAAAGGGGGCAATGGCTACACCTTC.

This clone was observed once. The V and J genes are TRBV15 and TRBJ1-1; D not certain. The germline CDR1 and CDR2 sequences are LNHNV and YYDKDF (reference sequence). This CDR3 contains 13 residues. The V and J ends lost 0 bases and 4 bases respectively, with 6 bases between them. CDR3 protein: CATSRDEGTEAFF. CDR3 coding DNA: TGTGCCACCAGCAGAGATGAGGGCACTGAAGCTTTCTTT.

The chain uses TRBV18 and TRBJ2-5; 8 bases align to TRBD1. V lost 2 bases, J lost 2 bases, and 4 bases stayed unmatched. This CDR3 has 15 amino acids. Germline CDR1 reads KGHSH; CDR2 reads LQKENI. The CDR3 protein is CASSPGRGQQETQYF. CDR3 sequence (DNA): TGTGCCAGCTCACCAGGCAGGGGGCAGCAAGAGACCCAGTACTTC.

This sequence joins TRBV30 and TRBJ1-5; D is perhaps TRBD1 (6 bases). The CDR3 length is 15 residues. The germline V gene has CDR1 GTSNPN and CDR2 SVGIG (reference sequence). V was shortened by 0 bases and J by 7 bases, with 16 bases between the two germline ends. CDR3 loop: CAWSVRSGGGQPQHF. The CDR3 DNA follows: TGTGCCTGGAGTGTACGAAGCGGGGGCGGACAGCCCCAGCATTTT.

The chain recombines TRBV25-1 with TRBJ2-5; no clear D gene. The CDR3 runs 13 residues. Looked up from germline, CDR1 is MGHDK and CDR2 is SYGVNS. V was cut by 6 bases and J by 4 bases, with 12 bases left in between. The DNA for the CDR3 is TGTGCCAGCAGAGAACGATACGGAGAGACCCAGTACTTC. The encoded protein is CASRERYGETQYF.

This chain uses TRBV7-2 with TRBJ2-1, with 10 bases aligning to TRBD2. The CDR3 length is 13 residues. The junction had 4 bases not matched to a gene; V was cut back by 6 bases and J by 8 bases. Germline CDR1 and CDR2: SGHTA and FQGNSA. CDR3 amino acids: CASSPSGGYEQFF. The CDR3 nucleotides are TGTGCCAGCAGTCCTAGCGGGGGCTATGAGCAGTTCTTC.

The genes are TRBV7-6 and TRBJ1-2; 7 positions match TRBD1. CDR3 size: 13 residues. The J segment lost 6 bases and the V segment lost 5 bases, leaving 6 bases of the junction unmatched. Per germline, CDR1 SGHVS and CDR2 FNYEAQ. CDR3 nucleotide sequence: TGTGCCAGCAGCCGAGTAACAGGGGATGGCTACACCTTC. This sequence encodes CASSRVTGDGYTF.

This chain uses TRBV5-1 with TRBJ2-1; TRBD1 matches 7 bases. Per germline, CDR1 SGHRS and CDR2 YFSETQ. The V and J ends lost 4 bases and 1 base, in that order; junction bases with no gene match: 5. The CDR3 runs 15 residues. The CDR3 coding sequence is TGCGCCAGCAGCACCCAGACAGGGTCCTACAATGAGCAGTTCTTC. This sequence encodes CASSTQTGSYNEQFF.